This T cell receptor beta chain was retrieved from a study of T cell repertoires in cytomegalovirus infection (dated by TCRdb to about 2019). Study-level background: Donor HLA type was relevant to the analysis, because carriage of CMV infection together with the matching HLA type was indicated by public TCR beta signatures.

The reads were generated on an Illumina HiSeq 1500. Using fastp at Q25 and MiXCR, TCRdb reprocessed the public reads and kept productive beta chains. Each record represents a unique CDR3 protein, reported with the most common genes and DNA among its rows. This sample comprises some 220,000 distinct CDR3 sequences, about 12% of them detected only once. The top ten clones comprise roughly 1.7% of the sample. This clonotype was observed at least ten times. Its cognate antigen has yet to be identified. No base qualities exist here, and no much larger clone lies one base off it. Overall study results and their limits: In both this cohort and an independent cohort of 350 to 400 donors, the cumulative frequency of public TCR beta family members distinguished carriers of CMV infection plus the relevant HLA type. In the ex vivo response, HLA-C-restricted CMV-specific TCR beta clonotypes were dominant, and in two of eight donors the single most frequent clonotype came from this HLA-C-restricted group.

Sequenced sample: PBMCs. The receptor was isolated from a human donor in good health (CMV status not recorded). Some clones in this sample may be carry-over from other donors' samples.

The CDR3 region: CASSLRGPGTEAFF. The nucleotide sequence is given as TGTGCCAGCAGCTTGAGGGGTCCGGGAACTGAAGCTTTCTTT. The V and J segments used are TRBV7-9 and TRBJ1-1, with a tentative D gene TRBD1 over 5 matching bases. The CDR3 runs 14 amino acids, cysteine and phenylalanine included. Just CDR3 DNA is preserved here, 42 bases in frame from base 1. CDR1 and CDR2 (SEHNR, FQNEAQ) derive from the germline V gene (reference sequence). The V end loses 3 bases and the J end loses 5 bases, and a stretch of 13 bases separates them.